The text below deals with one T cell receptor (beta chain). Its cognate antigen has yet to be identified. Base qualities are missing; no much larger clone stands one base away. The record originates from a study of T cell changes during pregnancy in multiple sclerosis (dated by TCRdb to the late 2010s). Looking at the study overall: In women with multiple sclerosis, the researchers looked at how the T cell repertoire shifted as pregnancy progressed.

The library was generated by the immunoSEQ multiplex PCR assay. TCRdb stores this immuneACCESS table with in-frame sequences only. Part of the clones is absent; in the studies checked, under half of the shortfall reflects unresolved V genes, and no reason is known for the rest. The sample table shows tens of thousands of clones, and around 90% are seen once. The ten largest clones represent around 0.52% of the sample. As encoded in the germline V gene, CDR1 is MDHEN while CDR2 is SYDVKM. Trimming costs V 5 bases and J 6 bases, and their ends lie 10 bases apart. The CDR3 holds 12 amino acids from the cysteine to the phenylalanine. Of the read, only the CDR3 DNA is kept; its 36 bases are in frame from base 1.

The V gene is TRBV28 and the J gene is TRBJ1-1; the D gene lacks a confident call. The receptor's source is a female donor with multiple sclerosis, enrolled in a pregnancy study. The specimen comprised CD4+ T cells from peripheral blood mononuclear cells, sampled in the third trimester of pregnancy. Read as DNA, the sequence is TGTGCCAGCAGTGACTCGTTTTCTGAAGCTTTCTTT. This encodes CASSDSFSEAFF.